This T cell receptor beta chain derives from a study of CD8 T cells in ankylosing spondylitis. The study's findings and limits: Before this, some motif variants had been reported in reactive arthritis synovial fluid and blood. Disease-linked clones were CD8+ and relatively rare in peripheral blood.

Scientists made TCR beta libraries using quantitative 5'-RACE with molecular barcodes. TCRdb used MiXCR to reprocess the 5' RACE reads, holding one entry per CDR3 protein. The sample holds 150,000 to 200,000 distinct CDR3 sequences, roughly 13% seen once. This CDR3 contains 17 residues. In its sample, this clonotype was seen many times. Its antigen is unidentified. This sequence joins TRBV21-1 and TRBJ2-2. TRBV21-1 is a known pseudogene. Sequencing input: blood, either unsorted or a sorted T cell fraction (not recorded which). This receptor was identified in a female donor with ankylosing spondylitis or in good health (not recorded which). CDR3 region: CASSKAGKVADTGELFF. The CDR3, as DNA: TGTGCCAGCAGCAAAGCGGGGAAGGTAGCGGACACCGGGGAGCTGTTTTTT.